This T cell receptor beta chain derives from a study of blood T cell repertoires in COVID-19. About the study: T cells, B-cell-depleted T cells, or PBMCs supplied cDNA or gDNA.

Assay used: immunoSEQ multiplex PCR; TCRdb lists only in-frame clones, some missing. The sample holds fewer than 250,000 clones; 70% to 90% are singletons and the top ten take under 3.5%. CDR3 size: 12 residues. Germline CDR1 is MNHEY and CDR2 is SMNVEV (reference sequence). V lost 3 bases and J lost 9, with 9 bases in between. The J gene is TRBJ2-1, the V gene TRBV27, with D unclear. Source material: peripheral blood. The sequence came from a young man with COVID-19, enrolled during active disease. CDR3 protein: CASSLSPGEQFF. The CDR3 DNA sequence: TGTGCCAGCAGTTTGAGTCCTGGTGAGCAGTTCTTC.